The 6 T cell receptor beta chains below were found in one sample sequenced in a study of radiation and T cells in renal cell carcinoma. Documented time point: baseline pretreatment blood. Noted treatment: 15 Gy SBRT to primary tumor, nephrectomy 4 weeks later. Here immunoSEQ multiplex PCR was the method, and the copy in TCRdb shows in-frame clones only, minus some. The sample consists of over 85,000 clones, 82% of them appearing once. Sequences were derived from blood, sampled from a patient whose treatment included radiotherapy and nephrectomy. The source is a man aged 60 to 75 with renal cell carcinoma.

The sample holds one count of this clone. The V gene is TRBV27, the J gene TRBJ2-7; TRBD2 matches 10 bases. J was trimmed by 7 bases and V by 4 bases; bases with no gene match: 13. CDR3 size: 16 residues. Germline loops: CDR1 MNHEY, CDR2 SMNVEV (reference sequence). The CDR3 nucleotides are TGTGCCAGCAGTTCATTCCCCCCTAGCGGGAGACTTGAGCAGTACTTC. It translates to CASSSFPPSGRLEQYF.

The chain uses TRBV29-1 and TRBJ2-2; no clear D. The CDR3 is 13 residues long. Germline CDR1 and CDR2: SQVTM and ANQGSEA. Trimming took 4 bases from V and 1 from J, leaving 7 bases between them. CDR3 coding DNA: TGCAGCGTTGTTAGGCAGAACACCGGGGAGCTGTTTTTT. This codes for CSVVRQNTGELFF.

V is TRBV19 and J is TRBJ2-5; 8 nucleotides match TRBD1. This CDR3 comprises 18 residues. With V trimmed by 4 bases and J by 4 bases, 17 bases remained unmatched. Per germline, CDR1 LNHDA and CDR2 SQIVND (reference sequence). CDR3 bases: TGTGCCAGTAGTACGAACCGACCGGGACAGGAGAGCGGAGAGACCCAGTACTTC. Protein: CASSTNRPGQESGETQYF.

CDR3 DNA: TGCAGCGTTGTTGAGGGGCGCTCACCAGATACGCAGTATTTT. Encoded protein: CSVVEGRSPDTQYF. This chain connects TRBV29-1 to TRBJ2-3, with D possibly called TRBD1 or TRBD2 (5 bases each). Germline assignment: CDR1 SQVTM and CDR2 ANQGSEA. The CDR3 is made up of 14 amino acids. Trimming pared 4 bases from V and 4 bases from J, leaving 15 bases between.

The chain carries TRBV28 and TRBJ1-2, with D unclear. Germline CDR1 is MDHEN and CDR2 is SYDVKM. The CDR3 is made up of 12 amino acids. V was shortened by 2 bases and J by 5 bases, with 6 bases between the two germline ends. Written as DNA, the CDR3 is TGTGCCAGCAGTTTACCCGTATATGGCTACACCTTC. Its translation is CASSLPVYGYTF.

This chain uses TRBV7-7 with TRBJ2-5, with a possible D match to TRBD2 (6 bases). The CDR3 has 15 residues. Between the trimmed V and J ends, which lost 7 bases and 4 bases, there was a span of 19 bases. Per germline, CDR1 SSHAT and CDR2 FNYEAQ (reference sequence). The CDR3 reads CASTQGGQGGETQYF. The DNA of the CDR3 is TGTGCCAGCACCCAAGGAGGGCAGGGTGGAGAGACCCAGTACTTC.